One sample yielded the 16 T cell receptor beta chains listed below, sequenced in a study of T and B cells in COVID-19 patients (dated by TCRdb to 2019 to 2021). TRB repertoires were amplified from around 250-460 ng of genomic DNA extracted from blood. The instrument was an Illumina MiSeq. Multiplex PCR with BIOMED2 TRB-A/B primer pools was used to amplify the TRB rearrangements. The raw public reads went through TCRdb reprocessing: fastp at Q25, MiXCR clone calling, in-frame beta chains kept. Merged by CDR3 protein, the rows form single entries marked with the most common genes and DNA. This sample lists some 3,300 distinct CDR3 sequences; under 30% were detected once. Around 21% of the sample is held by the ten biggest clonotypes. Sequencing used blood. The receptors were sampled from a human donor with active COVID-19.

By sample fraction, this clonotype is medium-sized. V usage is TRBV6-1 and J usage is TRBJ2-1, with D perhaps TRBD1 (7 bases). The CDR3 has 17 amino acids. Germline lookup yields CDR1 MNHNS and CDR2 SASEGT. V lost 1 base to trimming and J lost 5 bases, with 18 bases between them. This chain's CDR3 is CASSEGEGGQTNNEQFF. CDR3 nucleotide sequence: TGTGCCAGCAGTGAAGGCGAGGGGGGACAGACAAACAATGAGCAGTTCTTC.

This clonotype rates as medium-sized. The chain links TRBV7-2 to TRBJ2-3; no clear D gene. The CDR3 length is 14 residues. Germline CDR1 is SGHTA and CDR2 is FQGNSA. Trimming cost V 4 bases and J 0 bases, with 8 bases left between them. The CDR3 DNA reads TGTGCCAGCAGCTCCTCGTCTAGCACAGATACGCAGTATTTT. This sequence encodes CASSSSSSTDTQYF.

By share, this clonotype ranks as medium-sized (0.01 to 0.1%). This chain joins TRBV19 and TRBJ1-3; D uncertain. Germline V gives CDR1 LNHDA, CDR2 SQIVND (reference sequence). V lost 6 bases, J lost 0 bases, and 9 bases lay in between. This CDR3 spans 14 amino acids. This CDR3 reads CASSPRISGNTIYF. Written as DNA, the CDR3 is TGTGCCAGTAGCCCAAGGATCTCTGGAAACACCATATATTTT.

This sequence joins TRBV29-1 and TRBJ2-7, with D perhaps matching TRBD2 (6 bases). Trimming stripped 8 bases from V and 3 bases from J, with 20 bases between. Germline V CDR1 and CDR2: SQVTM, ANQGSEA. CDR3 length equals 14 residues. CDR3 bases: TGCAGCAACTCCGGGACTCTGGGAGGCTACGAGCAGTACTTC. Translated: CSNSGTLGGYEQYF.

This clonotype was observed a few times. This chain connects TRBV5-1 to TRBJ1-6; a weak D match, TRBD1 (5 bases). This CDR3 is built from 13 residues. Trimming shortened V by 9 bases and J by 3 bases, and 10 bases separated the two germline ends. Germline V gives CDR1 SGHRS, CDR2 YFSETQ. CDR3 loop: CATGDSYNSPLHF. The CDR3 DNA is TGCGCCACCGGAGACAGCTATAATTCACCCCTCCACTTT.

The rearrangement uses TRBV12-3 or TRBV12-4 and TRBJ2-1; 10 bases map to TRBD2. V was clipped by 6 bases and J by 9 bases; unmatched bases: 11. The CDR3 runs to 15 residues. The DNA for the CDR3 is TGTGCCAGCAGGAAAGCGGGGGGGCCCTTCTCTGAGCAGTTCTTC. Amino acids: CASRKAGGPFSEQFF.

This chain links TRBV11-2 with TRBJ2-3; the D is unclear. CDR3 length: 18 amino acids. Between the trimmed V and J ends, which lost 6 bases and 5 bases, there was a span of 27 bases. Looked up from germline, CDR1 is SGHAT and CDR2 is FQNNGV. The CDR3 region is CASRNPVTWEHNRDTQYF. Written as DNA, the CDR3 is TGTGCCAGCAGGAACCCTGTAACATGGGAACATAATCGAGATACGCAGTATTTT.

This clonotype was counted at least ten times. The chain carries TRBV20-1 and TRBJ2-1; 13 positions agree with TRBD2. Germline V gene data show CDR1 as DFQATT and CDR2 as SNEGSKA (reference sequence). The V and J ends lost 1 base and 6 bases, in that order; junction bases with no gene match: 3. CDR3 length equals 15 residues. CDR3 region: CSARGLAGGINEQFF. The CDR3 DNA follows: TGCAGTGCTAGAGGACTAGCGGGGGGCATCAATGAGCAGTTCTTC.

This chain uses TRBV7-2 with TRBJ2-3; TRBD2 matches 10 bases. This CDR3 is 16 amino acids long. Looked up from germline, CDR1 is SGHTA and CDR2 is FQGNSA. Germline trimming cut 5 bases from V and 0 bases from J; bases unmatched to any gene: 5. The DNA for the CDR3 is TGTGCCAGCAGCCCGTGGACTAGCGGAAGCACAGATACGCAGTATTTT. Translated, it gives CASSPWTSGSTDTQYF. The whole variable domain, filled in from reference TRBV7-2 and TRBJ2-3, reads GAGVSQSPSNKVTEKGKDVELRCDPISGHTALYWYRQSLGQGLEFLIYFQGNSAPDKSGLPSDRFSAERTGGSVSTLTIQRTQQEDSAVYLCASSPWTSGSTDTQYFGPGTRLTVL.

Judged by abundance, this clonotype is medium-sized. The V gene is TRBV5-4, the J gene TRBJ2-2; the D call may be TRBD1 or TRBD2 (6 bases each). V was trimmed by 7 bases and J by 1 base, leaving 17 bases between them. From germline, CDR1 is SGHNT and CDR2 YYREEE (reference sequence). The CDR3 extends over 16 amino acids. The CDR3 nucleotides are TGTGCCAGCTTCCCCTTCGGGGGCGAGAACACCGGGGAGCTGTTTTTT. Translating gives CASFPFGGENTGELFF. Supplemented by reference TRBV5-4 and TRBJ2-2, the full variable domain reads ETGVTQSPTHLIKTRGQQVTLRCSSQSGHNTVSWYQQALGQGPQFIFQYYREEENGRGNFPPRFSGLQFPNYSSELNVNALELDDSALYLCASFPFGGENTGELFFGEGSRLTVL.

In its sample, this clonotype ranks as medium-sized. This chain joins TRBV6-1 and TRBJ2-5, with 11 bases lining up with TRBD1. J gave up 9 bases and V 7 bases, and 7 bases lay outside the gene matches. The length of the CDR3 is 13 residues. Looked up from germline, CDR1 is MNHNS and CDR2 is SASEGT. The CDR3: CASTLDRGQAQYF. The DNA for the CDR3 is TGTGCCAGCACCTTGGACAGGGGGCAGGCCCAGTACTTC.

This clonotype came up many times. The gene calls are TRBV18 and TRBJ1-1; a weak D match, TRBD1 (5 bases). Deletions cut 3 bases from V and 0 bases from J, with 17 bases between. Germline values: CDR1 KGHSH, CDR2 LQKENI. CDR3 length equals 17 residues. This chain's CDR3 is CASSPEQDPLMNTEAFF. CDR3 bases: TGTGCCAGCTCACCGGAACAGGACCCCCTCATGAACACTGAAGCTTTCTTT.

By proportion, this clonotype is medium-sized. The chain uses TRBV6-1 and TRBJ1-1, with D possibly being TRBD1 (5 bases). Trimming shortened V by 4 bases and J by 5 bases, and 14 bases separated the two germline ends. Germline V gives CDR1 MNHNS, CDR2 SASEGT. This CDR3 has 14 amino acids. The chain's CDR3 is CASSGSRGNTEAFF. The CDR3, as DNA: TGTGCCAGCAGTGGGAGCCGGGGGAATACTGAAGCTTTCTTT.

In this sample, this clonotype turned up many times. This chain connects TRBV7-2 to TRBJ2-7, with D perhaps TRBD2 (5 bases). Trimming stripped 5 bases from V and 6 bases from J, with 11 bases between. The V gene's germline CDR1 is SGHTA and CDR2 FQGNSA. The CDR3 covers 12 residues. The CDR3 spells CASSPIAPEQYF. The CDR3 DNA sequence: TGTGCCAGCAGCCCCATAGCGCCCGAGCAGTACTTC.

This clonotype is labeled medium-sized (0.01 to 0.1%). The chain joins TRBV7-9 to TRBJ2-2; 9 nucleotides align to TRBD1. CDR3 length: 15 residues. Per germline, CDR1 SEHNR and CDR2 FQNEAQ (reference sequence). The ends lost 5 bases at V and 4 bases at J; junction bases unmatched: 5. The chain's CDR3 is CASSRRDRVTGELFF. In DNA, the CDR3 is TGTGCCAGCAGCCGCCGGGACAGGGTCACCGGGGAGCTGTTTTTT.

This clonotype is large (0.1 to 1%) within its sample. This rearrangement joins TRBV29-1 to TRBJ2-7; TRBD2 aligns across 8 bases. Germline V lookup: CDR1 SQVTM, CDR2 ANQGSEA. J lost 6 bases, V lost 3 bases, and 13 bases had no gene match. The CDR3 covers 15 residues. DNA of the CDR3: TGCAGCGTTGATAAGGCGGGGGGTGATCTAAGCGAGCAGTACTTC. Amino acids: CSVDKAGGDLSEQYF.